The following is a TCR beta chain sequence with its context. Its antigen is not identified. TCRdb independently ran MiXCR on the 5' RACE reads; one entry per CDR3 protein. The sample holds fewer than 90,000 distinct CDR3 sequences, roughly 13% seen once. These data originate in a study of T-cell memory formation after mild COVID-19. The study's findings and limits: For contracting clones, CD4+ ones sat mainly in CM and EM, CD8+ in EMRA.

Between the trimmed V and J ends, which lost 10 bases and 3 bases, there was a span of 13 bases. The V gene's germline CDR1 is MNHEY and CDR2 SVGEGT. CDR3 size: 12 residues. This clonotype was sampled from a man aged 18 to 30 who had mild COVID-19 (a few samples of this study predate the infection). Cell type and time point are not known. Sequencing used PBMCs or a T cell subset sorted from them (not recorded which). The chain couples TRBV6-2 or TRBV6-3 to TRBJ2-7; D remains unclear. The CDR3 nucleotides are TGTGCCAAAAGGGTGTCGTTCTACGAGCAGTACGTC. This encodes CAKRVSFYEQYV.